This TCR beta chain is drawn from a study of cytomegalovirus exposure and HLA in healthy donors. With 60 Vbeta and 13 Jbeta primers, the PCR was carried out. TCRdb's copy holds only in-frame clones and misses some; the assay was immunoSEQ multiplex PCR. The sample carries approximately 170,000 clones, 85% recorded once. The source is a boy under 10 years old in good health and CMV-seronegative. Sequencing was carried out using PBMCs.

CDR3 DNA: TGTGCCAGCAGTGTTATAGCGGGAGCCTCCTACGAGCAGTACGTC. Translation gives CASSVIAGASYEQYV. The chain employs TRBV6-1 and TRBJ2-7; 9 nucleotides align to TRBD2. V dropped 4 bases and J dropped 0; count of bases not matched to a gene: 4. Germline V gene sequence: CDR1 MNHNS, CDR2 SASEGT. This CDR3 has 15 residues.